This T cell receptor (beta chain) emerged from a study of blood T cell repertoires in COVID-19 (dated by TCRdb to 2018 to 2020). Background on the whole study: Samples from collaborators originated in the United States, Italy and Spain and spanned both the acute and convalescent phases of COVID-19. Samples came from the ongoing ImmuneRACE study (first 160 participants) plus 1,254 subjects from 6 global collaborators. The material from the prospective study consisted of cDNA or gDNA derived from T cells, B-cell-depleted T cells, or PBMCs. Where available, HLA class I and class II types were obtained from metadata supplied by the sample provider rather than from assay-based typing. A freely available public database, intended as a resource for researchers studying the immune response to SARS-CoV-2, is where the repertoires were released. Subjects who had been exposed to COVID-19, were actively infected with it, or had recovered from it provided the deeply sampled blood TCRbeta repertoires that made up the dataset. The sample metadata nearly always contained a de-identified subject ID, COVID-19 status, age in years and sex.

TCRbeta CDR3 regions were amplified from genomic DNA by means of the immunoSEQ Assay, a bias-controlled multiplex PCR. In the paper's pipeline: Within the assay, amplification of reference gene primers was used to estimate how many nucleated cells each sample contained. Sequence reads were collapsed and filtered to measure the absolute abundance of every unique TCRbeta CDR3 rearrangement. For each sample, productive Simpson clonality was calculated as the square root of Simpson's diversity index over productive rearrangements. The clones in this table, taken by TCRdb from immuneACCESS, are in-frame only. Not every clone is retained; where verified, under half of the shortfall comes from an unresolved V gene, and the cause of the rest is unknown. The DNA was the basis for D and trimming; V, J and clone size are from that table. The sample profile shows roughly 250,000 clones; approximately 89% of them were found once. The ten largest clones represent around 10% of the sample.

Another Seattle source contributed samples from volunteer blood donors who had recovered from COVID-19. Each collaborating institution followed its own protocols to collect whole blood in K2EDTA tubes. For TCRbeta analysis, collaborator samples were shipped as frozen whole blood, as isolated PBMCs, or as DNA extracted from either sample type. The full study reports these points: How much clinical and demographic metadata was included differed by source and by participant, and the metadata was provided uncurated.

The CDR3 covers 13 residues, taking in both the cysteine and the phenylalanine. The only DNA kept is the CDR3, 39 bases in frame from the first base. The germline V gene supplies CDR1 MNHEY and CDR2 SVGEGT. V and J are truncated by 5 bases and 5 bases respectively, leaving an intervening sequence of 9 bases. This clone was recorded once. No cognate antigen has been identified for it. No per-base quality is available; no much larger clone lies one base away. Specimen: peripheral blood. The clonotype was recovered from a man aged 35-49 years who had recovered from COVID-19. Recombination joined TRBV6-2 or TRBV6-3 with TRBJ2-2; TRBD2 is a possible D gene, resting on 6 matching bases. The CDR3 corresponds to CASSHSGTGELFF. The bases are TGTGCCAGCAGTCACAGCGGGACCGGGGAGCTGTTTTTT.